These T cell receptor beta chains were read from a single sample in a study of T cell responses to AZD1222 COVID-19 vaccine. Profiled with immunoSEQ multiplex PCR; TCRdb holds only in-frame clones, not every one. Among some 140,000 clones listed, over 85% were seen once. This specimen was peripheral blood, taken on day 0 of AZD1222 vaccination. The receptors here all came from an adult in good health. CDR3s leave out the opening cysteine and the closing phenylalanine or tryptophan.

TRBJ1-2 TRBV9 ASTLNPSRANYGYT
TRBJ1-6 TRBV3-1/TRBV3-2 ASSQVNWAGENSPLH
TRBJ2-7 TRBV9 ASSVGTATYEQY
TRBJ1-2 TRBV7-8 ASSIFRDRANYGYT
TRBJ2-3 TRBV20-1 SARGLDTQY
TRBJ2-7 TRBV7-8 ASSLVPSSYEQY
TRBJ2-2 TRBV10-3 AISVLADPAGGELF
TRBJ1-6 TRBV6-5 ASRAEEIYNSPLH
TRBJ1-5 TRBV3-1/TRBV3-2 ASSQPLGPQH
TRBJ2-7 TRBV7-6 ASSFLTGGDEQY
TRBJ1-4 TRBV18 ASSPRATNEKLF
TRBJ1-2 TRBV28 ASLTHTGSNYGYT
TRBJ1-5 TRBV9 ASGRGSNQPQH
TRBJ1-3 TRBV27 ASSNRRAGNTIY
TRBJ1-1 TRBV29-1 SVGVSGAF
TRBJ2-1 TRBV27 ASSFLVAGGPLNEQF
TRBJ2-2 TRBV24-1 ATGTGLGNGELF
TRBJ1-4 TRBV2 ASRGTDTDEKLF
TRBJ1-2 TRBV6-5 ASSYAARDYGYT
TRBJ1-5 TRBV5-1 ASSPGTVGFQPQH
TRBJ2-3 TRBV5-6 ASSSGGTDTQY
TRBJ1-5 TRBV10-2 ASSESRRPDRNQPQH
TRBJ1-1 TRBV4-2 ASSPVEIRATEAF
TRBJ1-1 TRBV18 ASSPQEENTEAF
TRBJ1-1 TRBV30 AWISDPGGTEAF
TRBJ2-2 TRBV5-1 ASSYGLAANTGELF
TRBJ1-1 TRBV7-2 ASSLDSRGTEAF
TRBJ2-3 TRBV15 ATSREPGPTDTQY
TRBJ1-2 TRBV11-2 ASSLDQGGTGYT
TRBJ2-5 TRBV20-1 SASQQETQY
TRBJ1-1 TRBV11-2 ASSLVGTDEAF
TRBJ1-4 TRBV19 ASSRRGPTNEKLF
TRBJ1-1 TRBV12-3/TRBV12-4 ASRYSTGQAF
TRBJ1-5 TRBV9 ASSVGGGDNQPQH
TRBJ2-3 TRBV6-4 ATPRAAGTDTQY
TRBJ2-7 TRBV5-4 ASSLYLVSYEQY
TRBJ1-1 TRBV29-1 SVYGHENTEAF
TRBJ1-1 TRBV6-5 ASSYSWLSNTEAF
TRBJ1-1 TRBV11-2 ASSRGQGVTEAF
TRBJ2-5 TRBV7-2 ASSLSRGMETQY
TRBJ1-5 TRBV29-1 SVELTSGQPQH
TRBJ1-4 TRBV6-5 ASSYRQKNEKLF
TRBJ1-1 TRBV7-9 ASSSQPGPEAF
TRBJ2-4 TRBV9 ASSASGGTEGGRRY
TRBJ2-3 TRBV29-1 SVEGSGLAGTDTQY
TRBJ1-6 TRBV12-3/TRBV12-4 ASSLSDSPLH
TRBJ1-1 TRBV3-1/TRBV3-2 ASSQEGQGAFAEAF
TRBJ1-2 TRBV7-2 ASSVTTGNYGYT
TRBJ2-7 TRBV12-5 ASGSIPTGSDLRGEQY
TRBJ1-6 TRBV5-5 ASSLLWGRDNSPLH